This T cell receptor beta chain was obtained from a study of T cells in Graves' hyperthyroidism and ophthalmopathy. General observations from the study: For ophthalmopathy, model prediction preceded onset by a median about 6 months.

About this clonotype: Its antigen is undetermined.

Amplified TCR beta CDR3 regions came from RNA transcripts. When the TCR CDR3 underwent first-round RT-PCR, the HTBI primer set was used. TCRdb re-called the multiplex PCR reads through MiXCR, storing one row per CDR3 protein. The data hold 300,000 to 400,000 distinct CDR3 sequences, with under 20% observed a single time. Ophthalmopathy cases scored 3 or more on the Clinical Activity Score and 4 or more on NOSPECS grade, with duration below 3 months. The PBMCs were taken from approximately 9.7 ml of fresh peripheral blood. Input material: blood. The clonotype comes from a young man with Graves' ophthalmopathy.

CDR3 protein: CASRPSSGRGFSGNTIYF. The CDR3 nucleotides are TGTGCCAGCAGGCCCTCCTCCGGGCGAGGGTTTTCTGGAAACACCATATATTTT. V gene TRBV28 combines with J gene TRBJ1-3; no firm D call. CDR1 and CDR2 from the germline V gene are MDHEN and SYDVKM. This CDR3 has 18 amino acids. V was clipped by 6 bases and J by 1 base, with 22 bases between them.